The source of this T cell receptor beta chain is a study of T cell responses to AZD1222 COVID-19 vaccine. Germline V CDR1 and CDR2: SEHNR, FQNEAQ (reference sequence). This CDR3 has 14 residues. V shed 4 bases and J shed 4 bases, with 12 bases lying between them. Study-wide results and limits: Clonal diversity was possibly underestimated; the donors were predominantly white British and more often female. The CD4 TCRs associated with vaccination extended across spike and predominated at 160-218 and 743-854.

A note on this clone: What it recognizes is unknown.

Sequencing used immunoSEQ multiplex PCR; TCRdb keeps in-frame clones, though not all of them. Of 100,000 to 120,000 clones in the sample, around 80% were seen once. This TCR was recovered from an adult in good health. The chain joins TRBV7-9 to TRBJ2-3, with D possibly matching TRBD2 (6 bases). This material consisted of peripheral blood, taken on day 0 of AZD1222 vaccination. The CDR3 bases are TGTGCCAGCAGCTCGGAGGGACTCTCAGATACGCAGTATTTT. It specifies CASSSEGLSDTQYF.